This TCR beta chain is drawn from a study of CD8 T cells in ankylosing spondylitis. Germline V gives CDR1 SQVTM, CDR2 ANQGSEA. The CDR3 spans 14 residues. V gave up 5 bases and J gave up 4 bases; unmatched junction bases: 10. This clonotype occurred many times. TCRdb used MiXCR to reprocess the 5' RACE reads, holding one entry per CDR3 protein. The sample yields approximately 240,000 distinct CDR3 sequences, roughly a quarter seen once. The sequencing input was blood, either unsorted or a sorted T cell fraction (not recorded which). The J gene is TRBJ1-2, the V gene TRBV29-1, with TRBD1 matching 7 bases. This receptor was obtained from a male donor with ankylosing spondylitis or in good health (not recorded which). Here the CDR3 reads CSVPADRVGYGYTF. For the CDR3, the DNA is TGCAGCGTTCCTGCTGACAGGGTTGGCTATGGCTACACCTTC.